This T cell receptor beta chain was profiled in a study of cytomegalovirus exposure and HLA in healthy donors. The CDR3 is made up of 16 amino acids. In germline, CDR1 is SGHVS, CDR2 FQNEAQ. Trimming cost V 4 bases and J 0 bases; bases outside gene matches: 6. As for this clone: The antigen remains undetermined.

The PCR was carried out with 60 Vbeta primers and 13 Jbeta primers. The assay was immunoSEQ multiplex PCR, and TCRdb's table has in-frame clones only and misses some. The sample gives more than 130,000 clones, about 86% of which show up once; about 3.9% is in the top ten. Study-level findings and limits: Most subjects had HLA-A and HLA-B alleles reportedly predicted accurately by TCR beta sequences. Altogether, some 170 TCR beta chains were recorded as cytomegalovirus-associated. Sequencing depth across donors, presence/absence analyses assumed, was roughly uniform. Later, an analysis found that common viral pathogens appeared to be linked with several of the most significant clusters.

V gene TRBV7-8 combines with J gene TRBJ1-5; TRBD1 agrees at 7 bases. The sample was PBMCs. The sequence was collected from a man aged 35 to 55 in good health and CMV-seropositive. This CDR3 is CASSSGQKYSNQPQHF. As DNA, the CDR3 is TGTGCCAGCAGCTCGGGACAGAAATATAGCAATCAGCCCCAGCATTTT.